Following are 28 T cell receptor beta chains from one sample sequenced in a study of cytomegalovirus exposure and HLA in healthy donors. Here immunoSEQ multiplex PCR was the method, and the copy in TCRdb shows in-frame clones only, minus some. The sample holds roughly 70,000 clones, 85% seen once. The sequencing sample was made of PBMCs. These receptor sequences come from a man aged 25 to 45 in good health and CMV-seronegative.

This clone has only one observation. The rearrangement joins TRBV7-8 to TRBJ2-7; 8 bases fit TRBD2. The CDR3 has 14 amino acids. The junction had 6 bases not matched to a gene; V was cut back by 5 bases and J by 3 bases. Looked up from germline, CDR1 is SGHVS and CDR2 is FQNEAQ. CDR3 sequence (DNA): TGTGCCAGCAGCCCGCGAGCGGGAGTCTACGAGCAGTACGTC. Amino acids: CASSPRAGVYEQYV.

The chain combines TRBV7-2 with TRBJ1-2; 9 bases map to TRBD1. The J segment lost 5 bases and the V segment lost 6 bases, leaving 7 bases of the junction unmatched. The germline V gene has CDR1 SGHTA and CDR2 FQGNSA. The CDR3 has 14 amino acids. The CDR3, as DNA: TGTGCCAGCAGAAAACAGGGGGCGATGTATGGCTACACCTTC. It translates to CASRKQGAMYGYTF.

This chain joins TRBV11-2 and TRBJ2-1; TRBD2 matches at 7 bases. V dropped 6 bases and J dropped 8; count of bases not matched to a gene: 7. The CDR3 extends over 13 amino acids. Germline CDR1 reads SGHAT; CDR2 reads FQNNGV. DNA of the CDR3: TGTGCCAGCAGACCGGGACTAATCGATGAGCAGTTCTTC. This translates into CASRPGLIDEQFF. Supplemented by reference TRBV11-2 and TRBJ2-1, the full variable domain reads EAGVAQSPRYKIIEKRQSVAFWCNPISGHATLYWYQQILGQGPKLLIQFQNNGVVDDSQLPKDRFSAERLKGVDSTLKIQPAKLEDSAVYLCASRPGLIDEQFFGPGTRLTVL.

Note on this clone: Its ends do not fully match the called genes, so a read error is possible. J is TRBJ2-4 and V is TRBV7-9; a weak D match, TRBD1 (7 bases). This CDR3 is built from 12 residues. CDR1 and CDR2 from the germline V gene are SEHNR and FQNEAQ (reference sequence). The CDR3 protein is CASSGGQVPGDF. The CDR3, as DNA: TGTGCCAGCAGCGGCGGACAGGTCCCGGGGGACTTC.

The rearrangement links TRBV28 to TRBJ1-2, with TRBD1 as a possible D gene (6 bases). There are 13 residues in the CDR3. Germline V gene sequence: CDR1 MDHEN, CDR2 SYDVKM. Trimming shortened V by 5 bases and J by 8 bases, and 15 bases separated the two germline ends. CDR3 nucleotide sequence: TGTGCCAGCAGTCCGACAGGTTTTTGGGGCTACACCTTC. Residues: CASSPTGFWGYTF.

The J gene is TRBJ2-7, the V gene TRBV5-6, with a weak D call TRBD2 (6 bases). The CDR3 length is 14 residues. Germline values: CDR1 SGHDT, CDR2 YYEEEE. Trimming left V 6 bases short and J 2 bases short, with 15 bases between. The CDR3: CASTNKGGTYEQYF. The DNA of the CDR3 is TGTGCCAGCACCAATAAGGGCGGGACCTACGAGCAGTACTTC.

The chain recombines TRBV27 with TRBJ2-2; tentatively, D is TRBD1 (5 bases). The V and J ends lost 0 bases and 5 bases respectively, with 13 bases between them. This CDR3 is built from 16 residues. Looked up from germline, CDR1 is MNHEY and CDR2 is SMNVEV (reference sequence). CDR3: CASSLSLTALTGELFF. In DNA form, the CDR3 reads TGTGCCAGCAGTTTATCTCTGACAGCCTTGACCGGGGAGCTGTTTTTT.

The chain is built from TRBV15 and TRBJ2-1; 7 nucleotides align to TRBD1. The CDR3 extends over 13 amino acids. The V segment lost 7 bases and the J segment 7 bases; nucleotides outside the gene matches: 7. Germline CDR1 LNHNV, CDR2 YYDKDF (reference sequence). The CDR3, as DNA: TGTGCCACCATAGAGCAGGGGGTGAATGAGCAGTTCTTC. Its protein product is CATIEQGVNEQFF.

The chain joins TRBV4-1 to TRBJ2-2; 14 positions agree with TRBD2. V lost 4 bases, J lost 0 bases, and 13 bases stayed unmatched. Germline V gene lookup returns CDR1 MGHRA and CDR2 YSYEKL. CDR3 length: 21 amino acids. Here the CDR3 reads CASSRREPGLAGGSNTGELFF. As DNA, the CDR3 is TGCGCCAGCAGCCGTAGGGAGCCCGGACTAGCGGGGGGATCGAACACCGGGGAGCTGTTTTTT.

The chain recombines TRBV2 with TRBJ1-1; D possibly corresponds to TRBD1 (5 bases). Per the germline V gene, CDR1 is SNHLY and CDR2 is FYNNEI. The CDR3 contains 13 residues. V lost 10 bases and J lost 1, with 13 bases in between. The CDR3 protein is CATMGQANTEAFF. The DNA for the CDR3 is TGTGCCACCATGGGGCAGGCGAACACTGAAGCTTTCTTT.

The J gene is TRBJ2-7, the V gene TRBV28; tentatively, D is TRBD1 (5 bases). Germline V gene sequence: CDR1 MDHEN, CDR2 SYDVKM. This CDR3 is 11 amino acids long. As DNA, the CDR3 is TGTGGCTCGGTGGGGCACGACGAGCAGTACTTC. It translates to CGSVGHDEQYF.

CDR3 bases: TGCGCCAGCAGCGAAGACGCGGCTGAAGCTTTCTTT. Amino acids: CASSEDAAEAFF. This chain links TRBV5-1 with TRBJ1-1; D uncertain. In germline, CDR1 is SGHRS, CDR2 YFSETQ. CDR3 size: 12 residues. V gave up 4 bases and J gave up 6 bases, with 10 bases separating them.

The CDR3 here is CASSTPLLASKQFF. CDR3 in DNA: TGTGCCAGTAGTACCCCACTGCTAGCGAGCAAACAGTTCTTC. This chain uses TRBV19 with TRBJ2-1; D perhaps matches TRBD2 (6 bases). The germline gives CDR1 LNHDA, CDR2 SQIVND (reference sequence). The V end lost 4 bases, the J end lost 13 bases, and 20 bases lay between the germline ends. This CDR3 has 14 residues.

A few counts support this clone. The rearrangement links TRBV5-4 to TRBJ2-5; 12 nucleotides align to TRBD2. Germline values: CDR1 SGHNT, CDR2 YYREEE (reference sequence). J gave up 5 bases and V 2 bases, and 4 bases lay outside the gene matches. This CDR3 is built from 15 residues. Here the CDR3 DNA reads TGTGCCAGCAGCTTACGGACTAGCGGGGCTGAGACCCAGTACTTC. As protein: CASSLRTSGAETQYF.

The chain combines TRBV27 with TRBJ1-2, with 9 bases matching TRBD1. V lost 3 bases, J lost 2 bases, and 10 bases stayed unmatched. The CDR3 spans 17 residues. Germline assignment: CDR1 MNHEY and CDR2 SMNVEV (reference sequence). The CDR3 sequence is CASSLVGQGSVNYGYTF. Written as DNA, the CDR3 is TGTGCCAGCAGTTTGGTGGGACAGGGATCGGTCAACTATGGCTACACCTTC.

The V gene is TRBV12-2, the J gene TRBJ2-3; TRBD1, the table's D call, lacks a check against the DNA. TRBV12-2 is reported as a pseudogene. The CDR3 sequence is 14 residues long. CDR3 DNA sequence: TGTGCAAGTCGCTTAGAAACATATTGGGATACGCAGTATTTT. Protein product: CASRLETYWDTQYF.

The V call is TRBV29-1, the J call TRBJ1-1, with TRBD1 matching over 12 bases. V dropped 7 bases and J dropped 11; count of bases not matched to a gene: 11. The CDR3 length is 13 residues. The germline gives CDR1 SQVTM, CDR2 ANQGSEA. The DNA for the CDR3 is TGCAGCGGGCGGGACAGGGGGCCGGTTGCCGCTTTCTTT. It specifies CSGRDRGPVAAFF.

Written as DNA, the CDR3 is TGTGCCAGCAGCTTGTTACAGAGCAATCAGCCCCAGCATTTT. This codes for CASSLLQSNQPQHF. The gene calls are TRBV5-8 and TRBJ1-5; D gene unclear. Germline V gene sequence: CDR1 SGHTS, CDR2 YDEGEE. Trimming took 1 base from V and 1 from J, leaving 6 bases between them. The CDR3 covers 14 residues.

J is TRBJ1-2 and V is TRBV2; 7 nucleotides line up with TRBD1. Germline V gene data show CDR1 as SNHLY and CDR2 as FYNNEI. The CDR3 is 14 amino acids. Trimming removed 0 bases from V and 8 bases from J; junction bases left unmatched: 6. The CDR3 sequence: CASSEAWTGGGYTF. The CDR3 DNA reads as TGTGCCAGCAGTGAAGCCTGGACAGGCGGCGGCTACACCTTC.

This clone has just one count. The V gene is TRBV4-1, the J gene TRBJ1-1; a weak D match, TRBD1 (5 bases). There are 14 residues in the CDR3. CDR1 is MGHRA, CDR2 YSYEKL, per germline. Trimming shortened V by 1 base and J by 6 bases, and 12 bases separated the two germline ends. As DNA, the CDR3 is TGCGCCAGCAGCCAAGGCGCAGGGTACGCTGAAGCTTTCTTT. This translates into CASSQGAGYAEAFF.

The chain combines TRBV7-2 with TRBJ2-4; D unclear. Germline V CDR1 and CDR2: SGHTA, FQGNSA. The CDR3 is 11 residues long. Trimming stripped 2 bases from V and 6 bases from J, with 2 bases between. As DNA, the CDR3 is TGTGCCAGCAGCTTACGAAACATTCAGTACTTC. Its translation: CASSLRNIQYF.

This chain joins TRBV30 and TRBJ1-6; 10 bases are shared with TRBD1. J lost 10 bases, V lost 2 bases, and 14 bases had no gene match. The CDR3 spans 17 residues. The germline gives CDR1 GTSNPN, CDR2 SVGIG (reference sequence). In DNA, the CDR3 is TGTGCCTGGAGTCCGGGGGACAGGGGAGGGGGTCGCTCACCCCTCCACTTT. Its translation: CAWSPGDRGGGRSPLHF. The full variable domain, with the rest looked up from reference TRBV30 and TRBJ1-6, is SQTIHQWPATLVQPVGSPLSLECTVEGTSNPNLYWYRQAAGRGLQLLFYSVGIGQISSEVPQNLSASRPQDRQFILSSKKLLLSDSGFYLCAWSPGDRGGGRSPLHFGNGTRLTVT.

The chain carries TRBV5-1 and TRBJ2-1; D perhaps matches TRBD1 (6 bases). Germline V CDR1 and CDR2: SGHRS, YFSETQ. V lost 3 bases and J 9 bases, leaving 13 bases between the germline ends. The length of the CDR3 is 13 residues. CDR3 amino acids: CASSSDRLGEQFF. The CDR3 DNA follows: TGCGCCAGCAGCTCGGACAGATTGGGTGAGCAGTTCTTC.

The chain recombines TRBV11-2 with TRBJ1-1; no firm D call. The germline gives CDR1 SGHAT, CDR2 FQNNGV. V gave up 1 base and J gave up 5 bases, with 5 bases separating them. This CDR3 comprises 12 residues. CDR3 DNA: TGTGCCAGCAGCTTAGTCGGGACTGAAGCTTTCTTT. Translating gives CASSLVGTEAFF.

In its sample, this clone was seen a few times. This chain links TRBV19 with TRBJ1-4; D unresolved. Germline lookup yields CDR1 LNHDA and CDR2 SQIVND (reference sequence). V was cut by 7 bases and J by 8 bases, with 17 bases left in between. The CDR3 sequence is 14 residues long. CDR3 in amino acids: CASTRTTRGEKLFF. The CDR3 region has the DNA TGTGCCAGTACCCGGACCACTAGAGGGGAAAAACTGTTTTTT.

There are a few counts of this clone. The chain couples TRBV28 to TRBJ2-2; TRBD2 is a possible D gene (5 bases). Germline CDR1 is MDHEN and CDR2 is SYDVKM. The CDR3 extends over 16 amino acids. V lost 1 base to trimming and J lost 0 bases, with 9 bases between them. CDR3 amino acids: CASSLLGRTNTGELFF. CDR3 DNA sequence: TGTGCCAGCAGTTTATTGGGGAGAACGAACACCGGGGAGCTGTTTTTT.

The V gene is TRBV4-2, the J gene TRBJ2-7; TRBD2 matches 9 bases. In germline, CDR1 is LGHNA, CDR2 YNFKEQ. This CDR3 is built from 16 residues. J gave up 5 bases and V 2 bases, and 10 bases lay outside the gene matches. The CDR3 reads CASSQIPAGGVNEQYF. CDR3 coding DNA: TGTGCCAGCAGCCAAATACCAGCGGGGGGCGTTAACGAGCAGTACTTC.

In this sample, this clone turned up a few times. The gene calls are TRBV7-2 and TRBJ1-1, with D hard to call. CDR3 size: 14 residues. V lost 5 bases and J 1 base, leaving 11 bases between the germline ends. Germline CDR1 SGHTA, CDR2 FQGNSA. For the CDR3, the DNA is TGTGCCAGCAGCCCTTCGCGGAGGAACACTGAAGCTTTCTTT. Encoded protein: CASSPSRRNTEAFF. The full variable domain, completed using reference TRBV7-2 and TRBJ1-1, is GAGVSQSPSNKVTEKGKDVELRCDPISGHTALYWYRQSLGQGLEFLIYFQGNSAPDKSGLPSDRFSAERTGGSVSTLTIQRTQQEDSAVYLCASSPSRRNTEAFFGQGTRLTVV.